This T cell receptor beta chain was retrieved from a study of cytomegalovirus exposure and HLA in healthy donors. Whole-study findings and limits: As confirmed in vitro, three CMV-associated chains were specific for CMV antigens. Researchers counted about 150 TCR beta chains as cytomegalovirus-associated. The TCR clusters that emerged in the first cohort tended, a later analysis found, to co-occur in the 110 or so validation repertoires.

On this clone itself: Its antigen is unidentified.

Using immunoSEQ multiplex PCR, the repertoire was profiled, and TCRdb retains in-frame clones only, with some absent. The profile shows about 110,000 clones, more than 70% of them singletons. The source material was PBMCs. This receptor was taken from a woman younger than 30 in good health and CMV-seronegative.

CDR3 nucleotides: TGCGCCAGCAGCAAAACACTTCCGGGACTGGGGGACAATGAGCAGTTCTTC. It specifies CASSKTLPGLGDNEQFF. V usage is TRBV5-1 and J usage is TRBJ2-1, with TRBD2 as a possible D gene (6 bases). This CDR3 is 17 amino acids long. Germline V gene data show CDR1 as SGHRS and CDR2 as YFSETQ. The V end was cut by 4 bases, the J end by 5 bases, with 22 bases between.